This TCR beta chain was recorded in a study of healthy donors' naive CD4 and CD8 T cells (dated by TCRdb to 2013 to 2016). Background for the entire study: The donors were selected to cover three age groups of six people each (20-25, 40-50 and 60-70 years), had a mean age of approximately 45, and were half female. For TCR alpha, a new primer set was designed to cover all functional IMGT alpha gene variants, and the remainder of the protocol was kept the same as the beta-chain workflow. To examine how TCR variation is linked to lineage commitment, the study sequenced rearranged TCR alpha and beta chains from naive CD4+ and CD8+ T cells. The donors were HLA-typed by sequencing at HLA-A, -B, -C, -DRB1, -DQB1 and -DPB1, using the SBTexcellerator protocol, an ABI3130xl analyzer and SBTengine software. The peripheral blood mononuclear cells came from fewer than 20 individuals who were healthy and unrelated.

The CDR3 contains 12 residues, cysteine and phenylalanine counted. The only DNA kept is the CDR3, 36 bases in frame from the first base. V is pruned by 6 bases and J by 6 bases, leaving 4 bases of the junction without a gene match. Points the paper makes about the study in general: In both chains, CD4+ lineage was associated with a positively charged CDR3, and CD8+ lineage was associated with a negatively charged CDR3. Reportedly, most V and J gene segments showed bias between naive CD4+ and CD8+ cells, and this bias held consistently across donors regardless of HLA genotype. The study did not directly address whether homeostatic proliferation of naive T cells might have biased the repertoire. Because alpha and beta chains were sequenced in bulk and could not be paired, the effects of the two chains in combination were not assessed. Taken together, V genes, J genes and CDR3 charge appeared to account for approximately 13% of the variance in CD4/CD8 propensity, mostly acting in an additive way.

These reads were obtained on a 454 GS FLX Titanium. A previously published linear amplification protocol was used to build the TCR libraries, starting from around 450 ng of total RNA. The Roche/454 Genome Sequencer with Titanium chemistry was used for sequencing. In the authors' own workflow: From four or five of the healthy donors, a total of 75,000 to 90,000 rearranged TCR alpha transcripts were sequenced. Duplicate transcripts were removed, and unique TCR clonotypes were defined by the CDR3 junction according to IMGT nomenclature. In R 2.13.0, logistic regression modeled CD4 versus CD8 status on V and J genes, adjusting for donor effects, with Bonferroni correction for multiple testing. TCRdb cleaned the public reads at Q25 with fastp, built clones with MiXCR and kept in-frame beta chains. Each CDR3 protein appears once, grouped with its most common genes and DNA. The V and J calls and clone size come from TCRdb's table, not from the authors' own analysis. Here the sample has approximately 180,000 distinct CDR3 sequences; around 74% occur a single time. 2% to 2.5% of the sample goes to the ten largest clones.

Cells with a CD4+CD8-CD45RO-CD45RA+ profile were isolated by FACS and defined as naive CD4+ T cells, and those with a CD8+CD4-CD45RA+CD27bright profile were defined as naive CD8+ T cells. Sorting used antibodies against CD4 (RPA-T4), CD8 (SK1), CD27 (O323), CD45RA (HI100) and CD45RO (UCHL1). A remark on this clonotype: Its antigen target is currently unknown. There are no base qualities to consult, and no much larger clone falls within one base.

The chain links TRBV12-3 or TRBV12-4 with TRBJ1-2; TRBD1 aligns with 7 central bases. This sequence was found in a pool of human donors in good health; the sample pools cells from several healthy donors. Sequenced input: naive CD4+ and CD8+ T cells sorted from blood, pooled from several donors. The cell subset or site label for this specimen denotes: FACS-sorted naive CD4+ (CD45RO-CD45RA+) and naive CD8+ (CD45RA+CD27bright) T cells. The CDR3 loop reads CASRDRWNGYTF. The sequenced DNA: TGTGCCAGCAGGGACAGGTGGAATGGCTACACCTTC.